This T cell receptor (beta chain) was retrieved from a study of T cell repertoires in cytomegalovirus infection. Overall study context: Both a matching HLA type and CMV infection were indicated by public TCR beta signatures. The study, taken as a whole, reports: Clonotype analysis showed dominance of the ex vivo response by HLA-C-restricted CMV-specific TCR beta clonotypes.

TCRdb independently ran MiXCR on the reads; one entry per CDR3 protein. The table lists about 770,000 distinct CDR3 sequences, roughly 29% of them singletons. In regard to this clonotype: What it recognizes is unknown.

Specimen: cultured CD8+ T cells from PBMCs, collected from culture after CMV antigen stimulation. The receptor was isolated from a human donor in good health (CMV status not recorded). Some clones in this sample may be carry-over from other donors' samples.

CDR3 DNA: TGCAGCGTTGAATCGCGGCTCTCTGGAAACACCATATATTTT. Its translation is CSVESRLSGNTIYF. V usage is TRBV29-1 and J usage is TRBJ1-3, with D unresolved. The V end lost 2 bases, the J end lost 0 bases, and 8 bases lay between the germline ends. Germline CDR1 and CDR2: SQVTM and ANQGSEA. The CDR3 extends over 14 amino acids.